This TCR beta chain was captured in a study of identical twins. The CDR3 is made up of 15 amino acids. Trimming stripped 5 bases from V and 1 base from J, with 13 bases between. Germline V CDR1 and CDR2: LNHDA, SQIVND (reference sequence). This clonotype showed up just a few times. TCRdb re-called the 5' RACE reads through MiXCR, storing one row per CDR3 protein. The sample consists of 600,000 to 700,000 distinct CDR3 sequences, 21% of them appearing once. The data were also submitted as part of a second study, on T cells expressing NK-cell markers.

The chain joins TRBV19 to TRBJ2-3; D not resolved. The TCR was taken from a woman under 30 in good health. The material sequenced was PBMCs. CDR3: CASSYRLLRTDTQYF. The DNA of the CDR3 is TGTGCCAGTAGTTACCGACTGTTACGCACAGATACGCAGTATTTT.